Included here is one TCR beta chain sequence, with context. Its recognized antigen is unknown. A junction end diverges from the germline sequence, so it may reflect a read error. CDR1 and CDR2 are drawn from the germline V gene: SNHLY, FYNNEI. Its CDR3 holds 16 amino acids, cysteine through phenylalanine. The read is trimmed to its CDR3 DNA, 48 bases read in frame from base 1. Library preparation was by the immunoSEQ multiplex PCR assay. For the multiplex PCR, a mixture combining 60 forward primers for TCR Vbeta segments and 13 reverse primers for TCR Jbeta segments was used. The CDR3 region of rearranged TCR beta genes was amplified from genomic DNA with a multiplex PCR assay. The Illumina HiSeq System was used to sequence the amplified TCR beta libraries as 87-base-pair reads. In the original analysis: A later analysis counted approximately 84 million unique TCR beta chains across the 666 repertoires, and some 11 million of these chains were shared by at least two donors. To remove PCR and sequencing errors, raw reads were error-corrected and collapsed into unique sequences using a nearest-neighbor algorithm that merged closely related sequences. Alignment of CDR3 sequences to IMGT reference sequences was used to assign V, D and J gene segments. For a sequence to be retained, a match of at least six nucleotides was required to both a V gene segment and a J gene segment. A rearrangement was called productive if the CDR3 had no stop codons and remained in frame with V and J, and every other rearrangement was called non-productive. Following IMGT convention, CDR3 was defined as the stretch from the second conserved V-encoded cysteine to the conserved J-encoded phenylalanine. The earlier analysis of 550 to 650 of the donors excluded any sequence lacking an unambiguous match to a single V gene segment. An earlier analysis of a few hundred of the donors called V segments functional above 56.7% productive rearrangements and segregating when the between-donor standard deviation exceeded 5%. A statistical classification framework was built to diagnose cytomegalovirus status from the catalog of TCR beta chain sequences. In a later analysis, V and J genes were assigned by comparing TCR nucleotide sequences against IMGT/GENE-DB human TR gene sequences. The TCRdist pipeline was used in a later analysis to assign CDR3 sequences and most-parsimonious VDJ recombination scenarios. A later analysis defined each TCR beta chain by its CDR3 amino acid sequence plus V-gene family, and excluded reads lacking a unique V-gene family. To address suspected cross-contamination and a sequencing artifact, a later analysis removed several hundred highly shared, low-generation-probability nucleotide sequences. In a later analysis, a clonal expansion index was calculated for each public chain from normalized within-repertoire ranks of inferred template counts. A later analysis computed generation probabilities with a VDJ recombination model fitted to out-of-frame rearrangements, and checked the results against IGoR. In a later analysis, TCR-TCR, TCR-HLA and TCR-CMV co-occurrence was scored with hypergeometric tests, and a repertoire-size bias correction was applied to TCR pairs. A later analysis estimated false discovery rates by permuting HLA or CMV assignments 20 times. In a later analysis, co-occurring TCRs were grouped using DBSCAN, and TCRdist sequence similarity was added for clustering within HLA-allele-positive subsets. For co-occurrence clustering, repertoires with fewer than 30,000 or more than 120,000 public chains were excluded, along with five or six repertoires with anomalous nucleotide sharing. TCRdb carries this immuneACCESS record with in-frame sequences only. Its versions omit some clonotypes, under half of them owing to an unresolved V gene in the studies checked, with the rest unexplained. From that table come the V and J calls and clone size; the DNA was used to work out D and trimming. This sample holds nearly 110,000 clones; roughly 80% were observed only once. The top ten hold 3% to 4.5% of the sample.

The data originate from a study of cytomegalovirus exposure and HLA in healthy donors (TCRdb year 2017). General notes on the study: According to an earlier analysis of a few hundred of the donors, about 179 million T cells yielded some 110 million unique TCR beta sequences and about 300 Gb of sequence data. In an earlier analysis of a few hundred of the donors, high-throughput TCR beta sequencing was used to judge whether each TCR beta V gene segment behaved as functional or pseudogenic. Besides the first cohort of around 670 subjects, a separate validation cohort made up of roughly 120 different subjects was used. To predict cytomegalovirus infection status, the study combined high-throughput TCR immunosequencing, statistical association of individual TCRs with disease status, and machine learning. Alongside the repertoire data, information on donor age, sex, ethnicity and CMV serostatus was compiled. Of the roughly 400 genotyped donors, 80% to 90% were placed in the genetic ancestry cluster associated with self-reported Caucasian donors. The later analysis used no new phenotypic data to find candidate immune exposures, relying instead on TCR beta sequences and their occurrence across donors. Typing coverage varied by locus: about 629-630 donors for A, B, C, DRB1 and DQB1; 522 for DQA1; more than 600 for DPA1; under 490 for DPB1. To study patterns of TCR occurrence, a later analysis re-analyzed previously published TCR beta repertoires from several hundred donors and added high-resolution HLA genotyping. Across about 370 genotyped donors of the cohort, an average of approximately 240,000 unique TCR beta nucleotide sequences per donor were sequenced, and 15% to 20% of those sequences were non-productive. The aim of the study was to test whether cataloging public T cell receptors could identify signatures of past pathogen exposure. Five DR-DQ haplotypes were treated as single units for association and clustering because of strong linkage in the cohort. All discovery cohort repertoires had been generated using a single sequencing platform. An early release that covered fewer than 750 HLA-typed donors contained 300 to 350 gigabases of sequencing data and 70 million to 100 million unique TCR sequences. HLA typing included class I and class II loci at four-digit resolution. The T cell repertoires of some 670 subjects were profiled by immunosequencing and related to cytomegalovirus serostatus. In a later genetic analysis, genome-wide SNP genotypes for about 65% of the roughly 670 donors were used, and that subset was treated as a discovery cohort.

In total, about 650 healthy bone marrow donors made up the cohort. All cohort members were sampled while nominally healthy, although unrecorded immune exposures were likely present. The donor tested CMV seronegative and was one of the 352 seronegative cohort members. A peripheral blood sample was provided by each donor, and peripheral blood mononuclear cells were used for TCR beta sequencing. The Qiagen DNeasy Blood Extraction Kit was used to extract genomic DNA from the blood cell samples. Overall study outcomes, separate from this receptor: Because the 87-base-pair reads could not distinguish some IMGT-functional V segments, including TRBV6-2 and TRBV6-3, those segments were excluded. In an earlier analysis of 450 to 750 of the donors, most TCR beta V segments appeared in productive rearrangements about 90% or about 30% of the time, broadly matching IMGT annotations. Three of the identified cytomegalovirus-associated TCR beta chains were confirmed in vitro to be specific for cytomegalovirus antigens. A further reported finding was that TCR beta sequences accurately predicted the HLA-A and HLA-B alleles for most subjects in the first cohort. This cohort had only TCR beta chains sequenced, and the lack of alpha or paired-chain data limited which features could be detected. Immune exposure information for the cohort was limited to CMV serostatus. The study listed 150 to 200 TCR beta chains as associated with cytomegalovirus. According to a later analysis, most CMV-associated TCR beta chains appeared to be HLA-restricted, and the HLA associations seemed to be driven largely by CMV exposure. A group of highly shared sequence variants was considered likely to be a technical artifact of the sequencing pipeline. When HLA alleles, especially DR and DQ, strongly co-occurred, TCR associations were difficult to assign to individual alleles. In a later analysis, TCR association rates were found to vary across HLA loci, with the most associated TCRs seen for DRB1 alleles and the fewest for HLA-C alleles. The authors suggested that the approach could potentially be extended to other disease states and immunological phenotypes. In a later analysis, HLA-associated TCR beta chains were found to be more clonally expanded and to have lower generation probabilities than equally common non-associated chains. An association between a missense DCLRE1C variant and V-gene and J-gene trimming of TCR beta chains was found in a later genetic analysis and replicated in an independent cohort. Because counts were too low, seventeen rarely observed V segments, including chromosome 9 orphons, were excluded from the earlier analysis of a few hundred of the donors. Compared with the approximately 720-donor mean, donors in an Asian-associated ancestry cluster had fewer N-insertions in productive TCRs, according to a later genetic analysis. The presence/absence analyses assumed that sequencing depth was roughly uniform across donors, and that assumption may not be true. Because HLA typing was unavailable for some donors at each locus, only the typed subset was used in association tests. Specific HLA alleles were associated with 15,000 to 20,000 TCR beta sequences at a false discovery rate of 0.05 in a later analysis. The classifier was reported to diagnose cytomegalovirus status with high specificity and sensitivity in both the original and validation cohorts. Several of the top co-occurrence clusters appeared to be linked to parvovirus B19, influenza, CMV and Epstein-Barr virus, according to a later analysis. Most TCR sequences were observed very rarely across donors, whereas some public TCRs were present in many individuals. Correlated functional status among segregating V segments might be attributable to linkage disequilibrium, but an unknown experimental factor could not be ruled out.

Sequenced input: PBMCs. The chain joins TRBV2 to TRBJ1-4; 9 central nucleotides agree with TRBD1. This TCR derives from a man in his sixties in good health and CMV-seronegative. The nucleotides read TGTGCCAGCAGTGCCCTGGACAGGGGAAATAATGGAAAACTGTTTTTT. Translation gives CASSALDRGNNGKLFF.